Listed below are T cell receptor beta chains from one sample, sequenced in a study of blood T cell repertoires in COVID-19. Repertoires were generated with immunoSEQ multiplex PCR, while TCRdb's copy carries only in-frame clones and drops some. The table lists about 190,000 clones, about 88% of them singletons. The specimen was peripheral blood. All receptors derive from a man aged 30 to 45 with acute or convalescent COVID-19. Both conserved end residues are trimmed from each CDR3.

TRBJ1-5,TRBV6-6,AGQGARNQPQH
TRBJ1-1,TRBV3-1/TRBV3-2,ASSQDPAGDTEAF
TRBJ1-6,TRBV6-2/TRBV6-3,ASSHEGAGSPLH
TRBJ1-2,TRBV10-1,ASSESTGGVGYGYT
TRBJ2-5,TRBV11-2,ASSAAGGHGETQY
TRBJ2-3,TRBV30,AWSLSGATDTQY
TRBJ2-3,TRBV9,ASSVPSGGADTQY
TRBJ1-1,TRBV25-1,ASSDKGGNTEAF
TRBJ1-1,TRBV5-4,ASSPPDVGRTEAF
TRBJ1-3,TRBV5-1,ASSPGGDGNTIY
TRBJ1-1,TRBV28,ASRAGRSGTEAF
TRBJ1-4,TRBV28,ASTMDRFNEKLF
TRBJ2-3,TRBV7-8,ASSPRGAVYTQY
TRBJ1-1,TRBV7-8,ASSLGAGDTEAF
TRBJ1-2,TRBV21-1,ASSKGQAYGYT
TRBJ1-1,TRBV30,ARRTQGVAEAF
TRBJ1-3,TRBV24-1,AIQRGPGNTIY
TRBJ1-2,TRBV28,ASSPGTEYYGYT
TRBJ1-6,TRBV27,ASSLATEYPPPGALH
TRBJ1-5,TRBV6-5,ASSFRDRGNQPQH
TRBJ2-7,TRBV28,ASSWRYEQY
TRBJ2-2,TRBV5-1,ASSLAVRENTGELF
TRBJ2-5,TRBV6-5,ASSIQGAGTQY
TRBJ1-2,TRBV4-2,ASSQDNTNYGYT
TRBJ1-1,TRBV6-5,ASSSTAGGNTEAF
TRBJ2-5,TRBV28,ASSLRTSGGQETQY
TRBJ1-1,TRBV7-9,ASSPTQNTEAF
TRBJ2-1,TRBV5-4,ASSAQSGGGNEQF
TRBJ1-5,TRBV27,ASSLSYNQPQH